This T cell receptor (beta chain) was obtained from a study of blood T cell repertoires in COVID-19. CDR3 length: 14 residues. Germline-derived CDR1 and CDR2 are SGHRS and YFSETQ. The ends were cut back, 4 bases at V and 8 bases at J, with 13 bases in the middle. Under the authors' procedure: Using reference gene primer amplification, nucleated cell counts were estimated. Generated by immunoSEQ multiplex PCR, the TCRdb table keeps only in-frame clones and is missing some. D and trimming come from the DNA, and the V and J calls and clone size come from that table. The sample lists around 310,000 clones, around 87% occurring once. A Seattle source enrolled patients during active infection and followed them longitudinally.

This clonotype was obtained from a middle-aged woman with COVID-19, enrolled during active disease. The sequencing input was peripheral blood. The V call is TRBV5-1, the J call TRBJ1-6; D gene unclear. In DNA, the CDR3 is TGCGCCAGCAGCCGAGGATTGTTGGATTCACCCCTCCACTTT. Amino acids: CASSRGLLDSPLHF.